Listed here are 29 T cell receptor beta chains from one sample, sequenced in a study of read filtering for tumor transcriptome and immune sequencing. From roughly 400 ng of RNA, a library with molecular barcoded alpha/delta and beta/gamma adaptors was made. TCRdb reprocessed the reads with MiXCR, giving one entry per CDR3 protein. The data show approximately 61,000 distinct CDR3 sequences, roughly a fifth seen once. The sample was a population of CD138-negative cells sorted from bone marrow. All receptors come from a donor over 35 with multiple myeloma.

This clonotype came up a few times. This chain links TRBV12-3 or TRBV12-4 with TRBJ2-7, with TRBD2 matching over 7 bases. This CDR3 has 15 residues. V lost 5 bases and J lost 0; bases outside the gene matches: 7. The CDR3: CASSARGVASYEQYF. Here the CDR3 DNA reads TGTGCCAGCAGTGCCCGGGGGGTCGCCTCCTACGAGCAGTACTTC.

The V call is TRBV29-1, the J call TRBJ1-1, with a possible D match to TRBD1 (6 bases). The length of the CDR3 is 14 residues. V lost 4 bases to trimming and J lost 0 bases, with 12 bases between them. Germline CDR1 SQVTM, CDR2 ANQGSEA. CDR3: CSVADTGLNTEAFF. CDR3 bases: TGCAGCGTTGCGGACACAGGGCTGAACACTGAAGCTTTCTTT.

Notes on this clonotype: This may be a read error: a much more frequent sequence differs by one nucleotide. The V and J genes are TRBV5-1 and TRBJ2-3; 9 bases map to TRBD2. The CDR3 loop spans 14 amino acids. Germline CDR1 SGHRS, CDR2 YFSETQ. CDR3 loop: CASSVAGATDMQYF. CDR3 nucleotide sequence: TGCGCCAGCAGCGTAGCGGGAGCAACAGATATGCAGTATTTT.

Ten or more counts support this clonotype. This chain connects TRBV7-3 to TRBJ2-3; weak D call: TRBD1 (6 bases). The ends were cut back, 0 bases at V and 6 bases at J, with 13 bases in the middle. Per the germline V gene, CDR1 is SGHTA and CDR2 is FQGTGA. The CDR3 totals 15 residues. This CDR3 is CASSLTGVRGDTQYF. In nucleotides, the CDR3 is TGTGCCAGCAGCTTAACCGGGGTCAGGGGTGATACGCAGTATTTT.

Judged by abundance, this clonotype is medium-sized. The chain joins TRBV11-3 to TRBJ2-1, with D perhaps matching TRBD2 (6 bases). Germline V CDR1 and CDR2: SGHNT, YENEEA. The CDR3 consists of 15 residues. Trimming cost V 5 bases and J 4 bases, with 15 bases left between them. This CDR3 is CASSLQASGYNEQFF. The DNA for the CDR3 is TGTGCCAGCAGCCTACAGGCGAGCGGGTACAATGAGCAGTTCTTC.

This clonotype was found a few times. A much larger clone differs by one base, so this may be a read error. The CDR3 region is CASSPWLASGTSTGTQYF. In nucleotides, the CDR3 is TGTGCCAGCAGCCCCTGGTTGGCTAGCGGGACTAGCACAGGTACGCAGTATTTT. The genes are TRBV14 and TRBJ2-3; TRBD2 aligns across 9 bases. CDR3 length: 18 residues. CDR1 is SGHDN, CDR2 FVKESK, per germline.

A few counts support this clonotype. CDR3 bases: TGCGCCAGCAGCCAGGAACCGGGACCCGAGACCCAGTACTTC. It translates to CASSQEPGPETQYF. The rearrangement uses TRBV4-1 and TRBJ2-5; perhaps D is TRBD1 or TRBD2 (5 bases each). V dropped 3 bases and J dropped 5 bases, with 13 bases sitting between them. Germline values: CDR1 MGHRA, CDR2 YSYEKL. The CDR3 sequence is 14 residues long.

This clonotype was found many times. V is TRBV5-1 and J is TRBJ2-6, with TRBD1 matching 11 bases. The CDR3 contains 17 residues. Germline lookup yields CDR1 SGHRS and CDR2 YFSETQ. The V gene end was trimmed by 5 bases and the J gene end by 4 bases; junction bases not matched to a gene: 8. Here the CDR3 reads CASRAGTGGPGANVLTF. The CDR3 coding sequence is TGCGCCAGCAGGGCCGGGACAGGGGGACCCGGGGCCAACGTCCTGACTTTC.

Remarks on this clonotype: Since a much larger clone is just one base distant, this may be a read error. The chain links TRBV20-1 to TRBJ1-2; D uncertain. With 6 bases removed from V and 9 bases from J, the gap between germline ends came to 5 bases. The CDR3 length is 8 residues. Germline V gene lookup returns CDR1 DFQATT and CDR2 SNEGSKA (reference sequence). The CDR3 DNA follows: TGCAGTGCAGAGTGCTACACCTTC. Its protein is CSAECYTF.

This clonotype came up many times. The V gene is TRBV7-3, the J gene TRBJ2-6; a possible D gene is TRBD2 (6 bases). V gave up 5 bases and J gave up 0 bases, with 8 bases separating them. Germline CDR1 and CDR2: SGHTA and FQGTGA. The CDR3 extends over 15 amino acids. In DNA form, the CDR3 reads TGTGCCAGCAGCCTTAGCGGCTCTGGGGCCAACGTCCTGACTTTC. Its protein is CASSLSGSGANVLTF.

This chain uses TRBV6-5 with TRBJ2-3; 10 bases match TRBD2. V lost 7 bases and J lost 3; bases outside the gene matches: 10. The CDR3 totals 16 residues. CDR1 is MNHEY, CDR2 SVGAGI, per germline. This CDR3 is CASTRPSGRETDTQYF. As DNA, the CDR3 is TGTGCCAGCACCCGGCCAAGCGGGAGGGAAACAGATACGCAGTATTTT.

Ten or more counts support this clonotype. The V gene is TRBV10-3, the J gene TRBJ2-1; TRBD2 agrees at 7 bases. The J segment lost 0 bases and the V segment lost 4 bases, leaving 3 bases of the junction unmatched. This CDR3 region has 15 residues. Germline V gives CDR1 ENHRY, CDR2 SYGVKD. CDR3 DNA: TGTGCCATCAGTGCCGGGGGGAGCTCCTACAATGAGCAGTTCTTC. It yields the protein CAISAGGSSYNEQFF.

On this clonotype itself: Relative to the germline gene, one junction end is altered; a read error may explain this. The chain links TRBV14 to TRBJ2-1; 8 nucleotides align to TRBD1. Looked up from germline, CDR1 is SGHDN and CDR2 is FVKESK. The CDR3 consists of 15 residues. The CDR3 DNA is TGTGCCGGCAGCCGGGACAGGCCCTACTACAATGAGCAGTTCTTC. Translated, it gives CAGSRDRPYYNEQFF.

This clonotype came up many times. This chain connects TRBV6-6 to TRBJ2-7; TRBD1 agrees at 9 bases. There are 16 residues in the CDR3. The V gene end was trimmed by 4 bases and the J gene end by 0 bases; junction bases not matched to a gene: 7. Germline V gene sequence: CDR1 MNHNY, CDR2 SVGAGI (reference sequence). The CDR3 sequence is CASSLTPGQGSYEQYF. The CDR3 nucleotides read TGTGCCAGCAGTTTAACCCCGGGACAGGGCTCCTACGAGCAGTACTTC.

The chain links TRBV28 to TRBJ2-3, with unresolved D. Trimming removed 5 bases at V and 5 bases at J, with 17 bases between. The germline V gene encodes CDR1 MDHEN and CDR2 SYDVKM. CDR3 length equals 15 residues. CDR3 DNA sequence: TGTGCCAGCAGTCCAAGAGACTTTCGCGGAGATACGCAGTATTTT. Residues: CASSPRDFRGDTQYF.

Concerning this clonotype: This is likely an artifact of a read error, given a far larger clone one base away. The J gene is TRBJ2-1, the V gene TRBV6-2 or TRBV6-3; 9 positions match TRBD1. Per the germline V gene, CDR1 is MNHEY and CDR2 is SVGEGT. The CDR3 runs 15 residues. Germline trimming cut 7 bases from V and 10 bases from J; bases unmatched to any gene: 14. The CDR3 DNA is TGTGCCAGCAACAAACCGGGACAGGGAATTAACGAGCAGTTCTTC. Protein: CASNKPGQGINEQFF.

The rearrangement joins TRBV5-1 to TRBJ2-5; TRBD1 matches at 8 bases. The CDR3 is 15 amino acids. In germline, CDR1 is SGHRS, CDR2 YFSETQ. V trimming: 7 bases; J trimming: 1 base; junction bases outside the gene matches: 9. The chain's CDR3 is CASRPGGKTQETQYF. CDR3 nucleotide sequence: TGCGCCAGCCGGCCAGGGGGCAAGACCCAAGAGACCCAGTACTTC.

By share, this clonotype ranks as large. The V and J genes are TRBV5-1 and TRBJ2-2; D remains ambiguous. CDR3 size: 12 residues. CDR1 is SGHRS, CDR2 YFSETQ, per germline. Trimming stripped 5 bases from V and 4 bases from J, with 6 bases between. This chain's CDR3 is CASRRSTGELFF. CDR3 coding DNA: TGCGCCAGCAGGCGGAGCACCGGGGAGCTGTTTTTT.

Points on this clonotype: A much larger clone lies one base from this, so it may be a read error. The conserved final phenylalanine or tryptophan is absent from the CDR3, which likely points to a read error. The chain carries TRBV2 and TRBJ2-6; D is ambiguous. The CDR3 covers 16 residues. The V gene lost 6 bases and the J gene lost 0 bases, with 12 bases spanning the gap. The germline V gene has CDR1 SNHLY and CDR2 FYNNEI. The CDR3 DNA is TGTGCCAGCAGACTCACAGTGAACTCTGGGGCCAACGTCCTGACTTCC. Its translation is CASRLTVNSGANVLTS.

As concerns this clonotype: The germline gene is not matched at one end of the junction; a read error may be the cause. CDR3 nucleotide sequence: TGTGCCAGTAGTACCCAAACTAGTGACGGGGAGTTGTTTTTT. It is translated as CASSTQTSDGELFF. This rearrangement joins TRBV19 to TRBJ2-2; D might be TRBD2 (5 bases). The CDR3 sequence is 14 residues long. Germline V gene data show CDR1 as LNHDA and CDR2 as SQIVND (reference sequence).

This clonotype was seen only a few times. Here the CDR3 DNA reads TGCAGTGCTACACCCACTGTCGACGAGCAGTACTTC. Translating gives CSATPTVDEQYF. The chain employs TRBV20-1 and TRBJ2-7, with D hard to call. Trimming removed 4 bases at V and 5 bases at J, with 12 bases between. This CDR3 region has 12 residues. Germline CDR1 DFQATT, CDR2 SNEGSKA (reference sequence).

In DNA, the CDR3 is TGCAGTGCTACCGGAAGTTCAGGTACGCAGTATTTT. It is translated as CSATGSSGTQYF. V is TRBV20-1 and J is TRBJ2-3; no definite D call. The germline CDR1 and CDR2 sequences are DFQATT and SNEGSKA (reference sequence). Trimming shortened V by 4 bases and J by 8 bases, and 13 bases separated the two germline ends. CDR3 length: 12 amino acids.

There are many counts of this clonotype. A much larger clone differs from this one at a single base, so this may be a read error. The rearrangement links TRBV29-1 to TRBJ2-5, with 8 bases aligning to TRBD2. This CDR3 comprises 14 residues. Germline loops: CDR1 SQVTM, CDR2 ANQGSEA. The CDR3 protein is CNVEPAGGGETQYF. CDR3 nucleotide sequence: TGCAACGTTGAACCTGCGGGAGGTGGAGAGACCCAGTACTTC.

Worth noting for this clonotype: A much more abundant neighbour one base away suggests this may be a read error. V gene TRBV5-1 combines with J gene TRBJ2-2, with D tentatively TRBD2 (5 bases). The CDR3 length is 14 residues. Germline V gene sequence: CDR1 SGHRS, CDR2 YFSETQ. The CDR3 bases are TGCGCCAGCAGCTTGGACTTCAACACCGGGGAGCTGTCTTTT. It is translated as CASSLDFNTGELSF.

This clonotype has a count of ten or more. The J gene is TRBJ1-1, the V gene TRBV14; D perhaps matches TRBD1 (6 bases). Germline CDR1 reads SGHDN; CDR2 reads FVKESK. There are 14 residues in the CDR3. Trimming removed 8 bases at V and 5 bases at J, with 18 bases between. The CDR3, as DNA: TGTGCCAGCGGTCATGGGGGGCGAACGACTGAAGCTTTCTTT. The encoded protein is CASGHGGRTTEAFF.

In its sample, this clonotype was seen many times. The chain joins TRBV6-5 to TRBJ2-2; no clear D. V was pared by 10 bases and J by 0 bases, with 12 bases between. The V gene's germline CDR1 is MNHEY and CDR2 SVGAGI. There are 14 residues in the CDR3. In DNA form, the CDR3 reads TGTGCCACCTCACGGCGGTCGAACACCGGGGAGCTGTTTTTT. It codes for CATSRRSNTGELFF.

This clonotype was picked up many times. The J gene is TRBJ2-7, the V gene TRBV20-1, with a weak D call TRBD2 (5 bases). The germline gives CDR1 DFQATT, CDR2 SNEGSKA (reference sequence). This CDR3 has 12 amino acids. V dropped 3 bases and J dropped 4 bases, with 10 bases sitting between them. CDR3 residues: CSARGRTYEQYF. The CDR3 DNA sequence: TGCAGTGCTAGGGGGAGAACATACGAGCAGTACTTC.

As concerns this clonotype: It may be a read error: a sequence one base away is much more abundant. V is TRBV4-1 and J is TRBJ2-7; D is possibly TRBD1 or TRBD2 (5 bases each). The germline gives CDR1 MGHRA, CDR2 YSYEKL. V shed 1 base and J shed 1 base, with 8 bases lying between them. CDR3 length equals 14 residues. The CDR3 nucleotides read TGCGCCAGCAGCCAAGGGGACGGTTCCTACGAGCAGTACTTC. Protein sequence: CASSQGDGSYEQYF.

In its sample, this clonotype was seen many times. The V call is TRBV20-1, the J call TRBJ1-4; D may be TRBD1 (5 bases). In germline, CDR1 is DFQATT, CDR2 SNEGSKA (reference sequence). The CDR3 has 13 amino acids. Trimming took 3 bases from V and 8 from J, leaving 13 bases between them. CDR3 loop: CSASTGWDEKLFF. The CDR3 coding sequence is TGCAGTGCTAGCACGGGTTGGGACGAAAAACTGTTTTTT.